These 9 T cell receptor beta chains came from one sample sequenced in a study of cytomegalovirus exposure and HLA in healthy donors. The PCR had 60 Vbeta and 13 Jbeta primers. TCRdb's copy holds only in-frame clones and misses some; the assay was immunoSEQ multiplex PCR. Across approximately 110,000 clones, the top ten clones capture 0.45% to 0.6% of the sample. The sample was PBMCs. The receptor source for this set is a man between 45 and 60 years old in good health and CMV-seronegative.

This chain joins TRBV14 and TRBJ1-2; D may be TRBD1 (5 bases). CDR1 is SGHDN, CDR2 FVKESK, per germline. This CDR3 contains 13 residues. Trimming took off 1 base at V and 4 bases at J, with 7 bases between the two ends. CDR3 DNA sequence: TGTGCCAGCAGCCAAGGCCAGGGCTATGGCTACACCTTC. Protein: CASSQGQGYGYTF. Variable domain in full (rest from reference TRBV14 and TRBJ1-2): EAGVTQFPSHSVIEKGQTVTLRCDPISGHDNLYWYRRVMGKEIKFLLHFVKESKQDESGMPNNRFLAERTGGTYSTLKVQPAELEDSGVYFCASSQGQGYGYTFGSGTRLTVV.

This chain connects TRBV7-8 to TRBJ2-7, with a weak D call TRBD1 (6 bases). Germline CDR1 SGHVS, CDR2 FQNEAQ. The V end was cut by 3 bases, the J end by 2 bases, with 14 bases between. The CDR3 spans 15 residues. CDR3 region: CASSFSPDSTYEQYF. DNA of the CDR3: TGTGCCAGCAGCTTTTCGCCGGACAGCACCTACGAGCAGTACTTC.

J is TRBJ1-2 and V is TRBV7-2, with D perhaps TRBD1 (6 bases). The V gene's germline CDR1 is SGHTA and CDR2 FQGNSA. This CDR3 region has 13 residues. The germline V and J ends were trimmed by 4 bases and 2 bases, with 8 bases remaining between them. CDR3 DNA: TGTGCCAGCAGCTCCGGACAGAACTATGGCTACACCTTC. Protein: CASSSGQNYGYTF.

The chain couples TRBV5-1 to TRBJ2-2; TRBD2 matches at 10 bases. Germline V gives CDR1 SGHRS, CDR2 YFSETQ. The CDR3 covers 18 residues. With 3 bases clipped from V and 1 base from J, the junction kept 9 bases outside the gene matches. Written as DNA, the CDR3 is TGCGCCAGCAGCTGGAAAACTAGCGGGGCCCAGAACACCGGGGAGCTGTTTTTT. Translation gives CASSWKTSGAQNTGELFF. The variable domain in full, completed from reference TRBV5-1 and TRBJ2-2, reads KAGVTQTPRYLIKTRGQQVTLSCSPISGHRSVSWYQQTPGQGLQFLFEYFSETQRNKGNFPGRFSGRQFSNSRSEMNVSTLELGDSALYLCASSWKTSGAQNTGELFFGEGSRLTVL.

The chain couples TRBV5-4 to TRBJ1-1; D is unclear. With 5 bases removed from V and 3 bases from J, the gap between germline ends came to 8 bases. The CDR3 length is 12 residues. From germline, CDR1 is SGHNT and CDR2 YYREEE (reference sequence). The DNA for the CDR3 is TGTGCCAGCAGGTCAGGCGACACTGAAGCTTTCTTT. Amino acid sequence: CASRSGDTEAFF.

The chain recombines TRBV28 with TRBJ1-1, with TRBD1 as a possible D gene (6 bases). The CDR3 length is 17 residues. Looked up from germline, CDR1 is MDHEN and CDR2 is SYDVKM. V gave up 2 bases and J gave up 1 base, with 17 bases separating them. In DNA, the CDR3 is TGTGCCAGCAGTTTAATAGTCGGCGGGGGGGCGAACACTGAAGCTTTCTTT. This sequence encodes CASSLIVGGGANTEAFF.

The chain has TRBV6-5 and TRBJ1-4, with 7 bases identical to TRBD1. Germline V gene data show CDR1 as MNHEY and CDR2 as SVGAGI. The CDR3 length is 14 residues. The J segment lost 5 bases and the V segment lost 5 bases, leaving 5 bases of the junction unmatched. CDR3 sequence (DNA): TGTGCCAGCAGTCGGGACAGCTCAAATGAAAAACTGTTTTTT. Residues: CASSRDSSNEKLFF.

The chain links TRBV6-5 to TRBJ1-1; 8 bases map to TRBD1. Germline values: CDR1 MNHEY, CDR2 SVGAGI. This CDR3 is 14 amino acids long. V lost 8 bases and J lost 4; bases outside the gene matches: 9. CDR3 loop: CASQSPGGGTEAFF. Written as DNA, the CDR3 is TGTGCCAGCCAGTCTCCAGGGGGCGGCACTGAAGCTTTCTTT.

The chain links TRBV6-5 to TRBJ2-7; weak D call: TRBD2 (6 bases). CDR1 is MNHEY and CDR2 is SVGAGI in the germline V gene. V lost 0 bases to trimming and J lost 0 bases, with 12 bases between them. The CDR3 has 16 amino acids. The CDR3 DNA sequence: TGTGCCAGCAGTTACTCCGGCGGGGCGAGCTCCTACGAGCAGTACTTC. Translated: CASSYSGGASSYEQYF.